The rows below give T cell receptor beta chains drawn from one sample of a study of T-cell memory formation after mild COVID-19. Via MiXCR, TCRdb re-called the 5' RACE reads, giving one row per CDR3 protein. The sample has approximately 350,000 distinct CDR3 sequences, around 27% seen once. The sample was PBMCs or a T cell subset sorted from them (not recorded which). The receptors here all came from an adult woman who had mild COVID-19 (a few samples of this study predate the infection). Cell type and time point are not known. The conserved cysteine and the conserved F or W are not part of the CDR3 here.

v_call,cdr3_length,cdr3_aa
TRBV29-1,12,SVETRGGDYGYT
TRBV9,11,ASSGGSVDTQY
TRBV24-1,19,ATSDPPRAKTSGSSYNEQF
TRBV5-1,13,ASSLTGEVNNEQF
TRBV29-1,10,SASPNTGELF
TRBV5-1,12,ASSLGTENQPQH
TRBV18,8,ASANTEAF
TRBV7-9,13,ASSSQGHSNTEAF
TRBV12-3/TRBV12-4,12,ASSLIGGNAEAF
TRBV7-9,14,ASSPPSGVSNTEAF
TRBV5-1,13,ASSLARQGTGELF
TRBV12-3/TRBV12-4,13,ASRTTGGFAGELF
TRBV15,11,ATSGPISYEQY
TRBV6-5,13,ASSYLAGEAYEQY
TRBV5-1,11,ASSLEQSYEQY
TRBV6-5,17,ASSYPSGGLAGVYNEQF
TRBV12-3/TRBV12-4,13,ASTKYGRLQETQY
TRBV6-6,11,ASSYADPETQY
TRBV20-1,10,SANTHNQPQH
TRBV24-1,11,ATAYGVGETQY
TRBV9,12,ASSGDRVNYGYT
TRBV3-1,13,ASSPGLAGNYEQY
TRBV12-3/TRBV12-4,9,ASLGAGEQF
TRBV5-1,11,ASSQDSTYEQY
TRBV7-2,9,ASSLGGQQY
TRBV5-5,10,ASRGPKDEAF
TRBV30,12,AWSQGLAGETQY
TRBV27,13,ASSSWTGEQETQY
TRBV9,12,ASSARTGGYEQY
TRBV18,12,ASSPPGTLTGYT
TRBV20-1,13,SAVKVGMRTDTQY
TRBV20-1,12,SARAYGGAYEQY
TRBV6-2/TRBV6-3,15,ASSFGTSGGYQETQY
TRBV7-9,12,ASSQEGGSGVEY
TRBV29-1,11,SVPGTSHYEQY
TRBV5-6,12,ASSLPARVTGYT
TRBV28,10,ASSLPLARAF
TRBV9,15,ASSVVAGTGWTGELF
TRBV21-1,14,ASSKTPHPGTGELF
TRBV29-1,12,SVAGPSSYNEQF
TRBV24-1,13,ATSDPNLQYNEQF
TRBV5-1,13,ASSPRQGLGGELF
TRBV29-1,8,SVEEYEQY
TRBV6-5,13,ASSYSQTYTDTQY
TRBV4-3,13,ASSQAANKGGEQF
TRBV20-1,15,SARDPWGGGPESEQF
TRBV5-1,13,ASSYLDRASSEQY
TRBV5-1,14,ASSSGGGPQNTEAF
TRBV9,11,ASSPGGGPEAF
TRBV6-5,13,ASREGQGFSYEQY
TRBV12-3/TRBV12-4,12,ASTLGIFENTIY
TRBV11-2,16,ASSPRFLAGDRTGELF
TRBV27,11,ASGFSVYYEQY
TRBV5-1,12,ASSDSGGRYEQF
TRBV10-3,15,AISDPGQGAFRETQY